These 22 T cell receptor beta chains share one sample of origin, sequenced in a study of tumor-infiltrating lymphocytes in oesophageal squamous cell carcinoma. TCRdb itself ran the PCR reads through MiXCR, one entry per CDR3 protein. The repertoire includes about 20,000 distinct CDR3 sequences, roughly two fifths of them detected once, and 10% sits in the top ten. The sample consisted of normal esophageal tissue next to the tumor. Receptor source: a male donor with esophageal squamous cell carcinoma.

The chain uses TRBV6-1 and TRBJ2-4, with 7 bases that match TRBD2. The V and J ends lost 6 bases and 15 bases, in that order; junction bases with no gene match: 8. The CDR3 loop spans 11 amino acids. The germline V gene encodes CDR1 MNHNS and CDR2 SASEGT. CDR3 coding DNA: TGTGCCAGCAGCAGAAGCGGGGAGCTGTACTTC. Translation: CASSRSGELYF.

The V call is TRBV6-1, the J call TRBJ2-3; 15 bases align to TRBD2. This CDR3 comprises 17 residues. Germline V CDR1 and CDR2: MNHNS, SASEGT. The ends lost 0 bases at V and 11 bases at J; junction bases unmatched: 9. The CDR3 here is CASSEAVGLAGGDEQYF. The CDR3 coding sequence is TGTGCCAGCAGTGAAGCGGTTGGACTAGCGGGAGGGGATGAGCAGTATTTT.

The V call is TRBV7-3, the J call TRBJ2-3; D is undetermined. There are 15 residues in the CDR3. V was pared by 1 base and J by 2 bases, with 10 bases between. Germline loops: CDR1 SGHTA, CDR2 FQGTGA. CDR3 protein: CASSLIGGNTDTQYF. The CDR3 nucleotides are TGTGCCAGCAGCTTAATTGGTGGGAACACAGATACGCAGTATTTT.

The chain recombines TRBV6-2 or TRBV6-3 with TRBJ2-5; D assignment may be TRBD1 or TRBD2 (5 bases each). CDR1 MNHEY and CDR2 SVGEGT come from the germline V gene. V lost 2 bases and J lost 11, with 24 bases in between. The CDR3 consists of 16 residues. CDR3 protein: CASSYKSGWWGYEQYF. The CDR3 bases are TGTGCCAGCAGTTACAAGTCGGGTTGGTGGGGGTATGAGCAGTACTTC.

This clonotype was counted between two and nine times. The chain is built from TRBV12-5 and TRBJ2-1, with TRBD1 identical over 9 bases. Germline lookup yields CDR1 LGHNT and CDR2 FRNRAP. The CDR3 consists of 15 residues. The J segment lost 7 bases and the V segment lost 5 bases, leaving 9 bases of the junction unmatched. The CDR3 reads CASGTTGQGRNEQFF. DNA of the CDR3: TGTGCTAGTGGTACGACGGGACAGGGACGTAATGAGCAGTTCTTC.

The V call is TRBV9, the J call TRBJ2-5; a possible D gene is TRBD2 (6 bases). V shed 7 bases and J shed 11 bases, with 24 bases lying between them. The CDR3 runs to 14 residues. Germline lookup yields CDR1 SGDLS and CDR2 YYNGEE. The DNA for the CDR3 is TGTGCCAGCGGAGAGGGGTCGGGGGTCAGTGAGCAGTACTTC. It yields the protein CASGEGSGVSEQYF.

This clonotype showed up many times. This chain uses TRBV19 with TRBJ2-2, with D uncertain. This CDR3 has 13 amino acids. Germline V lookup: CDR1 LNHDA, CDR2 SQIVND (reference sequence). Trimming pared 4 bases from V and 1 base from J, leaving 4 bases between. The CDR3, as DNA: TGTGCCAGTAGTAAAGGGAACACCGGGGAGCTGTTTTTT. Encoded protein: CASSKGNTGELFF.

The rearrangement joins TRBV6-6 to TRBJ2-7, with 10 bases matching TRBD1. Near its end, the DNA agrees better with TRBJ2-1, so the J call may be wrong. CDR3 length equals 17 residues. Germline V CDR1 and CDR2: MNHNY, SVGAGI (reference sequence). CDR3 bases: TGTGCCAGCAGTAACCTGCCGACAGGGGGCATTAGGAATGAGCAGTTCTTC. Translated: CASSNLPTGGIRNEQFF.

Here the CDR3 reads CASSVRIDSYEQYF. For the CDR3, the DNA is TGTGCCAGCAGCGTACGGATCGACTCCTACGAGCAGTACTTC. The chain recombines TRBV7-2 with TRBJ2-7, with D uncertain. V was pared by 5 bases and J by 0 bases, with 11 bases between. This CDR3 comprises 14 residues. Germline V gives CDR1 SGHTA, CDR2 FQGNSA.

This chain links TRBV7-3 with TRBJ2-5; a weak D match, TRBD2 (6 bases). V was trimmed by 4 bases and J by 13 bases, leaving 28 bases between them. This CDR3 has 16 residues. CDR1 and CDR2 from the germline V gene are SGHTA and FQGTGA. CDR3 DNA sequence: TGTGCCAGCAGCTCCCAAGCGGGCCCGAACACCGGGGAGCTGTACTTC. Its translation is CASSSQAGPNTGELYF.

This sequence joins TRBV7-3 and TRBJ2-1, with a weak D call TRBD2 (7 bases). The end of the DNA aligns better with TRBJ2-5, so the J call may be wrong. This CDR3 region has 14 residues. Per germline, CDR1 SGHTA and CDR2 FQGTGA. CDR3 coding DNA: TGTGCCAGCAGCCAGGGAGGGGGAAAAGAGACCCAGTACTTC. Amino acids: CASSQGGGKETQYF.

This chain links TRBV19 with TRBJ2-5, with no clear D. CDR1 LNHDA and CDR2 SQIVND come from the germline V gene (reference sequence). The V end was cut by 5 bases, the J end by 5 bases, with 9 bases between. CDR3 length: 12 amino acids. As DNA, the CDR3 is TGTGCCAGTAGTGAAGGTGGGGAGACCCAGTACTTC. Translation gives CASSEGGETQYF.

Of note for this clonotype: This could be a read error, since a much larger clone is one nucleotide away. The chain combines TRBV27 with TRBJ2-7; 9 positions agree with TRBD1. This CDR3 comprises 17 residues. Germline V gene lookup returns CDR1 MNHEY and CDR2 SMNVEV (reference sequence). The CDR3 bases are TGTGCCAGCAGTCCGACCGGGACAGGGAGGAACACCGGGGAGCTGTATTTT. It specifies CASSPTGTGRNTGELYF.

This clonotype is categorized as medium-sized. As DNA, the CDR3 is TGTGCCAGCAGCTTAAGTGTCAGGGGGGGCTCTGGGGCCAACGTCCTGACTTTC. Protein sequence: CASSLSVRGGSGANVLTF. The chain employs TRBV7-3 and TRBJ2-6; D may match TRBD1 or TRBD2 (7 bases each). Germline CDR1 reads SGHTA; CDR2 reads FQGTGA. This CDR3 has 18 amino acids. The V and J ends lost 1 base and 0 bases respectively, with 13 bases between them.

The chain joins TRBV7-4 to TRBJ2-1, with 10 bases that match TRBD1. The germline V gene has CDR1 SGHVT and CDR2 SQSDAQ. After removal of 5 bases from V and 7 bases from J, the junction contained 5 bases not matched to a gene. This CDR3 is built from 14 residues. The CDR3 here is CASSRDRGGNEQFF. The CDR3 DNA follows: TGTGCCAGCAGCCGGGACAGGGGAGGGAATGAGCAGTTCTTC.

The gene calls are TRBV5-1 and TRBJ2-4; unclear D gene. The DNA end is more similar to TRBJ2-7, so the J call may be wrong. Germline CDR1 and CDR2: SGHRS and YFSETQ. CDR3 length: 15 residues. CDR3 in amino acids: CASSLGNTRTYEQYF. CDR3 nucleotides: TGCGCCAGCAGCTTAGGGAACACCCGAACCTACGAGCAGTACTTC.

This clonotype was recorded only once. V is TRBV2 and J is TRBJ2-1, with D tentatively TRBD2 (6 bases). The end of the DNA is better explained by TRBJ2-5, so the J call may be wrong. Germline lookup yields CDR1 SNHLY and CDR2 FYNNEI. CDR3 size: 14 residues. The CDR3 nucleotides are TGTGCCAGCGTGGAGGGCGGGCGGGAAGAGACCCAGTACTTC. Translating gives CASVEGGREETQYF.

The genes are TRBV7-3 and TRBJ2-5; 14 bases are shared with TRBD2. The J call is in doubt because the DNA end fits TRBJ2-3 better. The germline V gene has CDR1 SGHTA and CDR2 FQGTGA. The CDR3 spans 16 residues. CDR3 region: CASSSRLAGGVDTQYF. The CDR3 DNA follows: TGTGCCAGCAGCTCCCGACTAGCGGGAGGGGTGGATACGCAGTATTTT.

The rearrangement links TRBV11-2 to TRBJ1-6; 7 nucleotides agree with TRBD1. Germline-derived CDR1 and CDR2 are SGHAT and FQNNGV. Trimming cost V 2 bases and J 19 bases; bases outside gene matches: 20. CDR3 length: 16 residues. In DNA, the CDR3 is TGTGCCAGCAGCTTAACTCGGACAGGCCCAACCTACGAGCAGCACTTT. Amino acid sequence: CASSLTRTGPTYEQHF.

This chain uses TRBV6-2 or TRBV6-3 with TRBJ2-5, with D unresolved. Near its end, the DNA agrees better with TRBJ2-1, so the J call may be wrong. CDR3 length: 17 amino acids. Germline CDR1 MNHEY, CDR2 SVGEGT. The CDR3 reads CASSYSAYSSSYNEQFF. The CDR3 DNA reads as TGTGCCAGCAGTTACTCGGCCTATTCGAGCTCCTACAATGAGCAGTTCTTC.

The chain employs TRBV11-2 and TRBJ2-6; D possibly uses TRBD1 or TRBD2 (6 bases each). The V and J ends lost 3 bases and 4 bases respectively, with 10 bases between them. CDR1 is SGHAT, CDR2 FQNNGV, per germline. The length of the CDR3 is 15 residues. The CDR3 sequence: CASSLGGWGANVLTF. Here the CDR3 DNA reads TGTGCCAGCAGCTTGGGGGGCTGGGGGGCCAACGTCCTGACTTTC.

CDR3 DNA: TGTGCCAGCAGCAGGGAGTACCAAGAGACCCAGTACTTC. As protein: CASSREYQETQYF. The chain has TRBV5-4 and TRBJ2-5; D is perhaps TRBD2 (5 bases). Germline lookup yields CDR1 SGHNT and CDR2 YYREEE (reference sequence). V gave up 4 bases and J gave up 0 bases, with 7 bases separating them. There are 13 residues in the CDR3.